This T cell receptor beta chain stems from a study of blood T cell repertoires in COVID-19. Study overall: The cDNA or gDNA used as material had been derived from T cells, B-cell-depleted T cells, or PBMCs.

With 3 bases removed from V and 8 bases from J, the gap between germline ends came to 11 bases. The germline V gene encodes CDR1 KGHSH and CDR2 LQKENI. The CDR3 runs 13 residues. Sequencing used immunoSEQ multiplex PCR; TCRdb keeps in-frame clones, though not all of them. This table holds approximately 140,000 clones, roughly 84% found once. Sequenced input: peripheral blood. V is TRBV18 and J is TRBJ2-1, with a possible D match to TRBD1 (5 bases). The receptor was isolated from a man between 65 and 85 years old with acute or convalescent COVID-19. CDR3 amino acids: CASSPATRDEQFF. The DNA of the CDR3 is TGTGCCAGCTCACCGGCGACCAGGGATGAGCAGTTCTTC.